A selection of T cell receptor beta chains follows, all from one sample in a study of shared clonotypes between healthy human individuals. Here immunoSEQ multiplex PCR was the method, and the copy in TCRdb shows in-frame clones only, minus some. Of some 630,000 clones in the sample, 55% to 75% were seen once. The sample consisted of memory CD4+ T cells sorted from blood. The receptors derive from a woman aged 25-40 years in good health. The conserved cysteine and the conserved F or W are not part of the CDR3 here. A D gene is named only where the DNA matches it firmly. Size values are once, few and many counts, or a class for expanded clones, and some rows have none.

D gene	V gene	J gene	clone size	CDR3 protein
TRBD2	TRBV28	TRBJ2-7	.	ASSFFALGTSGRSREQY
TRBD2	TRBV28	TRBJ2-1	.	ASSTSGRSYNEQF
.	TRBV19	TRBJ2-5	.	ASSPPRLGGETQY
.	TRBV30	TRBJ1-2	.	AWSGGRVPSGYT
.	TRBV10-2	TRBJ2-7	.	ASSETGTHYEQY
.	TRBV6-5	TRBJ1-4	.	ASSYPRGGVDEKLF
TRBD1	TRBV10-2	TRBJ1-2	.	ASSEPSGGTANYGYT
.	TRBV7-9	TRBJ1-1	many	ASSLVMDTEAF
.	TRBV7-1	TRBJ2-2	.	ASSSEGYTGELF
TRBD1	TRBV19	TRBJ1-4	.	ASSPRQGAEKLF
.	TRBV5-6	TRBJ2-3	.	ASSLVVTDYTDTQY
.	TRBV5-5	TRBJ2-7	.	ASSLYRVKDYEQY
.	TRBV11-2	TRBJ1-1	few	ASSLNTEAF
.	TRBV28	TRBJ2-7	.	ASSPGGWIYEQY
.	TRBV2	TRBJ2-2	.	ASMQGFPGELF
TRBD2	TRBV27	TRBJ2-7	.	ASSLGGRASYEQY
.	TRBV4-2	TRBJ2-2	.	ASSQGFAGTNTGELF